This T cell receptor beta chain was profiled in a study of OX40 agonist ivuxolimab in advanced cancers. About the study: The dose-escalation cohort had hepatocellular carcinoma, melanoma, renal cell or head and neck cancer. Cohort: about 80% men, mean age around 60, aged about 23 to 80.

Autoimmune disease history or systemic immunosuppression was exclusionary. Germline V gives CDR1 MNHNS, CDR2 SASEGT. The germline V and J ends were trimmed by 4 bases and 0 bases, with 10 bases remaining between them. The CDR3 loop spans 15 amino acids. The assay was immunoSEQ multiplex PCR, and TCRdb's table has in-frame clones only and misses some. The sample contains more than 45,000 clones, approximately 86% of which appear only once. The rearrangement links TRBV6-1 to TRBJ2-1; no reliable D call. The sample consisted of CD4+ or CD8+ T cells sorted from blood, taken in a trial of the OX40 agonist ivuxolimab. The TCR was taken from an adult with an advanced solid tumor such as melanoma, head and neck, liver or kidney cancer. CDR3 bases: TGTGCCAGCAGTGTAGTATGGGGCTCCTACAATGAGCAGTTCTTC. Amino acids: CASSVVWGSYNEQFF.